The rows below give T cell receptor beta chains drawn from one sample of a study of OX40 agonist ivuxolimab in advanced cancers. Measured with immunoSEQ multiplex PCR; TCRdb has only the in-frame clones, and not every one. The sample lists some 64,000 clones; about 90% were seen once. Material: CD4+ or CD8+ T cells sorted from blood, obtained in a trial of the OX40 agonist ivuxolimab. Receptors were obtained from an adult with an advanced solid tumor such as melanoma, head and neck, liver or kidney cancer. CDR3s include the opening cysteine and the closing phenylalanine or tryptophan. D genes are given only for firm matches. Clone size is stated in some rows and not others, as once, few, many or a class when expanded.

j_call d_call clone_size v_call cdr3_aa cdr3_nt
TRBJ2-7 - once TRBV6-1 CASSEGDRYYEQYF TGTGCCAGCAGTGAGGGAGACAGATACTACGAGCAGTACTTC
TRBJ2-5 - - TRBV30 CAWSVRGAGKTQYF TGTGCCTGGAGTGTGAGAGGGGCCGGGAAGACCCAGTACTTC
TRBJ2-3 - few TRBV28 CASSLWGAYSYYRDTDTQYF TGTGCCAGCAGTTTATGGGGCGCGTACAGTTATTATCGGGACACAGATACGCAGTATTTT
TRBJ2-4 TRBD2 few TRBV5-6 CASSLVGGENIQYF TGTGCCAGCAGCTTAGTCGGGGGGGAAAACATTCAGTACTTC
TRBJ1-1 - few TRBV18 CASSPSGNTEAFF TGTGCCAGCTCACCGAGCGGAAACACTGAAGCTTTCTTT
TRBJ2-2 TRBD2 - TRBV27 CASRTGTSGIGELFF TGTGCCAGCAGAACCGGGACTAGCGGGATCGGGGAGCTGTTTTTT
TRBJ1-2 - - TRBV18 CASSTNQGNDYGYTF TGTGCCAGCTCGACCAACCAGGGCAATGACTATGGCTACACCTTC
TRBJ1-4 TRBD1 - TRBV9 CASSPTGTNEKLFF TGTGCCAGCAGCCCGACAGGGACTAATGAAAAACTGTTTTTT
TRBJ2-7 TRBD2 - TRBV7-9 CASSSSSGRWYEQYF TGTGCCAGCAGCTCATCTAGCGGGAGGTGGTACGAGCAGTACTTC
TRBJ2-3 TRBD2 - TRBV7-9 CASSLDLAGVLSADTQYF TGTGCCAGCAGCTTAGATTTAGCGGGAGTATTAAGCGCAGATACGCAGTATTTT
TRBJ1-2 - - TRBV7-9 CASSLTGGYGYTF TGTGCCAGCAGCTTGACGGGGGGCTATGGCTACACCTTC
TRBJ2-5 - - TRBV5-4 CASSLGGTQETQYF TGTGCCAGCAGCTTGGGTGGGACCCAAGAGACCCAGTACTTC
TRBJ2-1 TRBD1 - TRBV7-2 CASSYGTGVYNEQFF TGTGCCAGCAGCTACGGGACAGGGGTTTACAATGAGCAGTTCTTC
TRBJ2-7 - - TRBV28 CASRLTEMEQYF TGTGCCAGCAGGCTTACAGAAATGGAGCAGTACTTC
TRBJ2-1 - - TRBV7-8 CASSPHREGSYNEQFF TGTGCCAGCAGCCCCCATCGCGAGGGCTCCTACAATGAGCAGTTCTTC
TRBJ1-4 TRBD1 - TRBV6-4 CASSGTGNNEKLFF TGTGCCAGCAGTGGGACAGGGAATAATGAAAAACTGTTTTTT
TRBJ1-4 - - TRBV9 CASSVGAKEKLFF TGTGCCAGCAGCGTAGGGGCCAAAGAAAAACTGTTTTTT
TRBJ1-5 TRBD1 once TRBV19 CASEGQGFNNQPQHF TGTGCCAGCGAGGGACAGGGGTTTAACAATCAGCCCCAGCATTTT
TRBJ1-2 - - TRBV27 CASSLYPGASGYTF TGTGCCAGCAGTTTATATCCAGGGGCTAGTGGCTACACCTTC